This TCR beta chain was sequenced in a study of T cells after yellow fever vaccination. TCRdb processed the 5' RACE reads anew with MiXCR; each CDR3 protein has one entry. The sample holds around 550,000 distinct CDR3 sequences, about 19% seen once. Overall study results and limits: Subsequent to the booster, the majority of primary-vaccination clones reappeared (roughly 95% CD4, approximately 90% CD8).

This clonotype was seen more than once but under ten times. The target antigen is unknown. Germline assignment: CDR1 SGHAT and CDR2 FQNNGV. With 6 bases clipped from V and 5 bases from J, the junction kept 7 bases outside the gene matches. The CDR3 is 16 amino acids. This specimen was PBMCs, taken 15 days after the yellow fever booster vaccination. This chain connects TRBV11-2 to TRBJ2-1; 13 bases agree with TRBD2. This receptor was identified in a man aged 25-40 years who received the YFV17D yellow fever vaccine. This chain's CDR3 is CASSLEGLAGHNEQFF. CDR3 coding DNA: TGTGCCAGCAGTCTTGAGGGACTAGCGGGGCACAATGAGCAGTTCTTC.